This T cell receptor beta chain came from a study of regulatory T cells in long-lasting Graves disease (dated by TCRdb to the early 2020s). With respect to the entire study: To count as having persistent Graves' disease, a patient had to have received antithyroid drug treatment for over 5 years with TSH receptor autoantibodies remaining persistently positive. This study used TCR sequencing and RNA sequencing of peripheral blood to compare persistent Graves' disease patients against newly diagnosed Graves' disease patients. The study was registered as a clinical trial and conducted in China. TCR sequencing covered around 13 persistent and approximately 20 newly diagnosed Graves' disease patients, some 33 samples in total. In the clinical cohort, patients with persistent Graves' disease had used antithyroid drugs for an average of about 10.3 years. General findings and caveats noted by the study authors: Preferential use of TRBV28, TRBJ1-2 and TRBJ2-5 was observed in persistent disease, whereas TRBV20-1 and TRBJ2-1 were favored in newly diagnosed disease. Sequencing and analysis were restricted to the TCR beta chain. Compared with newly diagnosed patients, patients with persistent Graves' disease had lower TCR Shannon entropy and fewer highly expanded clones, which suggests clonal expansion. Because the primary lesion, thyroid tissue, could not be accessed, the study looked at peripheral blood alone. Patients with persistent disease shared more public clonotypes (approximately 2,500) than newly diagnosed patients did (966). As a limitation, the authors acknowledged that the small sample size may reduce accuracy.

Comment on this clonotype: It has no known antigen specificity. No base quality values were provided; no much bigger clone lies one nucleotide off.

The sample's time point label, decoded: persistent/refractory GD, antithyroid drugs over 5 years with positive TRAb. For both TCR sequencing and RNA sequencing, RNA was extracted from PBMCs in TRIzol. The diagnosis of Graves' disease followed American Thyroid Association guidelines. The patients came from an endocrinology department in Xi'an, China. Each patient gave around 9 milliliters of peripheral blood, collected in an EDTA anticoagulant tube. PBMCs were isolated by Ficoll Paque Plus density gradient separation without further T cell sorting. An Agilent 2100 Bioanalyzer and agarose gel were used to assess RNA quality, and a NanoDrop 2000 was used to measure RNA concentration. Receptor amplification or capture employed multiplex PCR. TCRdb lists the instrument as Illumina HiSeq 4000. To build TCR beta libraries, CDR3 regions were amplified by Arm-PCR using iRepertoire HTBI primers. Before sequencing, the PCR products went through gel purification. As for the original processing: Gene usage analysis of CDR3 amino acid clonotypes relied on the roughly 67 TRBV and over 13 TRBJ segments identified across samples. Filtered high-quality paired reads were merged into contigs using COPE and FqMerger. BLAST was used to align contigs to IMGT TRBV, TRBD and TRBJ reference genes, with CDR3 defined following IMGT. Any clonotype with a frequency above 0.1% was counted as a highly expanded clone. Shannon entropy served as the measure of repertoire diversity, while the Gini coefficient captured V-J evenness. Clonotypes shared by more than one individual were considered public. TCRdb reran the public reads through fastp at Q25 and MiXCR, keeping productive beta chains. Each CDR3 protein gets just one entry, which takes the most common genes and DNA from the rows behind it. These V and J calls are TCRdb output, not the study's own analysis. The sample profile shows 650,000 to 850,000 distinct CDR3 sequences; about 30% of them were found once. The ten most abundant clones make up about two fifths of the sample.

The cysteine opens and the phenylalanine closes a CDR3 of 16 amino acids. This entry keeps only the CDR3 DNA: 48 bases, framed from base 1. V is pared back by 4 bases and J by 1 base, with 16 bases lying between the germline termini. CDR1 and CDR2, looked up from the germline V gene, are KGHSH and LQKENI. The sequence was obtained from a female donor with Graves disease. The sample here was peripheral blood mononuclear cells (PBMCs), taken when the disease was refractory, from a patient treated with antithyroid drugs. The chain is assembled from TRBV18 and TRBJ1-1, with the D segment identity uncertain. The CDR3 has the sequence CASSRAKGGGNTEAFF. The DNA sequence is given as TGTGCCAGCTCACGCGCGAAGGGTGGCGGGAACACTGAAGCTTTCTTT.